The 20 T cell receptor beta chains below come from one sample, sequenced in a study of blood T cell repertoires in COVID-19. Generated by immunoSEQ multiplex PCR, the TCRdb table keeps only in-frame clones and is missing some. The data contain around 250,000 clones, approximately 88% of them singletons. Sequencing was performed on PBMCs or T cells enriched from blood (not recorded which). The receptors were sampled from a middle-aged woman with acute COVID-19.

The chain's CDR3 is CASSYAEDIGELFF. For the CDR3, the DNA is TGTGCCAGCAGTTACGCAGAGGACATCGGGGAGCTGTTTTTT. The chain has TRBV6-5 and TRBJ2-2, with a weak D call TRBD1 (5 bases). Germline CDR1 is MNHEY and CDR2 is SVGAGI. Trimming left V 2 bases short and J 7 bases short, with 11 bases between. The CDR3 covers 14 residues.

This CDR3 reads CASGTDISNQPQHF. The CDR3 region has the DNA TGTGCCAGCGGGACAGATATTAGCAATCAGCCCCAGCATTTT. The rearrangement uses TRBV6-5 and TRBJ1-5, with 7 positions matching TRBD1. From germline, CDR1 is MNHEY and CDR2 SVGAGI. The CDR3 consists of 14 residues. Trimming took 8 bases from V and 0 from J; bases not matched to a gene: 4.

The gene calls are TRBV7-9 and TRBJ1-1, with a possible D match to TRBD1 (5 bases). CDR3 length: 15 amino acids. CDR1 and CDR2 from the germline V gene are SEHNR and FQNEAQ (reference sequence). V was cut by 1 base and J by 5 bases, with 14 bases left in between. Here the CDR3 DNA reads TGTGCCAGCAGCTTAGGCTGGGCAGGGTATACTGAAGCTTTCTTT. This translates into CASSLGWAGYTEAFF. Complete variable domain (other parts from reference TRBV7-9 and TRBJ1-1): DTGVSQNPRHKITKRGQNVTFRCDPISEHNRLYWYRQTLGQGPEFLTYFQNEAQLEKSRLLSDRFSAERPKGSFSTLEIQRTEQGDSAMYLCASSLGWAGYTEAFFGQGTRLTVV.

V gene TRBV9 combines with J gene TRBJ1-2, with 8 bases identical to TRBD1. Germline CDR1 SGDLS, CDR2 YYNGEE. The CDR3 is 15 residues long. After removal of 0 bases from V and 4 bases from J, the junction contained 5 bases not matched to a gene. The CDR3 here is CASSVEAGGGYGYTF. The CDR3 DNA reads TGTGCCAGCAGCGTAGAGGCAGGGGGCGGCTATGGCTACACCTTC. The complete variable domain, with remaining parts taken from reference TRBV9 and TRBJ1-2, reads DSGVTQTPKHLITATGQRVTLRCSPRSGDLSVYWYQQSLDQGLQFLIQYYNGEERAKGNILERFSAQQFPDLHSELNLSSLELGDSALYFCASSVEAGGGYGYTFGSGTRLTVV.

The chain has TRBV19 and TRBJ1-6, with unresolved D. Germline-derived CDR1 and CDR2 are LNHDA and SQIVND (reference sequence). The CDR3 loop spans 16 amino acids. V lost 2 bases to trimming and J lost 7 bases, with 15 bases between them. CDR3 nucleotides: TGTGCCAGTAGTATATTTCCAGGTCGAGGGAATTCACCCCTCCACTTT. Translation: CASSIFPGRGNSPLHF.

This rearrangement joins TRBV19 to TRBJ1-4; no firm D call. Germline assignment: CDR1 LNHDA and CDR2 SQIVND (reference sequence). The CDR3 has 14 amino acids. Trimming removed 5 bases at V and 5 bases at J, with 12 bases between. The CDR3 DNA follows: TGTGCCAGTAGTGCCGGGGTAGGGAATGAAAAACTGTTTTTT. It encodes CASSAGVGNEKLFF.

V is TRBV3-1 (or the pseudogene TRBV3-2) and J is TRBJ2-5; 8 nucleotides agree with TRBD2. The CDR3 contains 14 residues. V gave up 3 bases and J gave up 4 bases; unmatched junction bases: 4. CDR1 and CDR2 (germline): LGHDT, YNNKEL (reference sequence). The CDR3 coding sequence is TGTGCCAGCAGCCACCACGGGGGGGGAGAGACCCAGTACTTC. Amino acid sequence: CASSHHGGGETQYF.

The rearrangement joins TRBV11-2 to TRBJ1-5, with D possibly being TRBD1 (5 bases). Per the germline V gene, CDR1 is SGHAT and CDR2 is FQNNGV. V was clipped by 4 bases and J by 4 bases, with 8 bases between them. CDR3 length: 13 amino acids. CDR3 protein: CASSSDNNQPQHF. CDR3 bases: TGTGCCAGCAGCTCGGACAATAATCAGCCCCAGCATTTT. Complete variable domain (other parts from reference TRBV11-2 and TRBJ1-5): EAGVAQSPRYKIIEKRQSVAFWCNPISGHATLYWYQQILGQGPKLLIQFQNNGVVDDSQLPKDRFSAERLKGVDSTLKIQPAKLEDSAVYLCASSSDNNQPQHFGDGTRLSIL.

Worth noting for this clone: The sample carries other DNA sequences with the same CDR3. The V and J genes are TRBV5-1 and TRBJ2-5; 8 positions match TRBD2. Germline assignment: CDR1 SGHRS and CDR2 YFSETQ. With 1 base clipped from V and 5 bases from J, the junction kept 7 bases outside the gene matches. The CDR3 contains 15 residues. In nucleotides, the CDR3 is TGCGCCAGCAGCTTGTCTGGCGGGAGGAGGGAGACCCAGTACTTC. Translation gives CASSLSGGRRETQYF.

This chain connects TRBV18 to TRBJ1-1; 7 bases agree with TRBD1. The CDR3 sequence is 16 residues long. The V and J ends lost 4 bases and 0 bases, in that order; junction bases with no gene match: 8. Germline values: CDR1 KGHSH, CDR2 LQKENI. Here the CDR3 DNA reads TGTGCCAGCTCACGGGGACAGATCAGCATGAACACTGAAGCTTTCTTT. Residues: CASSRGQISMNTEAFF. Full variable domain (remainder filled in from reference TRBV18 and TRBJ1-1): NAGVMQNPRHLVRRRGQEARLRCSPMKGHSHVYWYRQLPEEGLKFMVYLQKENIIDESGMPKERFSAEFPKEGPSILRIQQVVRGDSAAYFCASSRGQISMNTEAFFGQGTRLTVV.

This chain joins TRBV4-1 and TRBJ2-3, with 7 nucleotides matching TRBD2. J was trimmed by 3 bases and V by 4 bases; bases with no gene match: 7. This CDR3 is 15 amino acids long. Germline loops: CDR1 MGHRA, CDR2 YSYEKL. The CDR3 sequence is CASSLGGEDTDTQYF. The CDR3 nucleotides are TGCGCCAGCAGCCTGGGAGGGGAGGATACAGATACGCAGTATTTT.

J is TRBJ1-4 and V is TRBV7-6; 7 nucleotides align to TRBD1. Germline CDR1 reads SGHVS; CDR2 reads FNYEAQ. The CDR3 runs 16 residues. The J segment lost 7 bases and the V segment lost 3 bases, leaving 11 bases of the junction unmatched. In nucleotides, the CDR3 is TGTGCCAGCAGCTTGTATACAGGGGAAACACCTGAAAAACTGTTTTTT. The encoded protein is CASSLYTGETPEKLFF.

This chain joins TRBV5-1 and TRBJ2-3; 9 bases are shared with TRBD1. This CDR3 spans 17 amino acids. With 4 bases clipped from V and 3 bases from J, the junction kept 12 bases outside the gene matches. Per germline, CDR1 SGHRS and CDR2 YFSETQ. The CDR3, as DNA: TGCGCCAGCAGCAAAATACCGGGACAGGGAGTAACAGATACGCAGTATTTT. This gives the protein CASSKIPGQGVTDTQYF.

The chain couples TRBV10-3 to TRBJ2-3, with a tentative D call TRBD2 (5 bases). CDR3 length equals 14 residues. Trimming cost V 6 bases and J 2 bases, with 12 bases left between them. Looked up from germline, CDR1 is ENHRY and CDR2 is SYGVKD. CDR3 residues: CAIRAGMDTDTQYF. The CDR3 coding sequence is TGTGCCATCAGGGCGGGCATGGACACAGATACGCAGTATTTT.

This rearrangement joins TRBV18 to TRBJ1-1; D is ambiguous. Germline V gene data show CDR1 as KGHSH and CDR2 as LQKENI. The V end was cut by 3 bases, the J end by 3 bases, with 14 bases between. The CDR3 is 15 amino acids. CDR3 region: CASSPRGRIDTEAFF. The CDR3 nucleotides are TGTGCCAGCTCACCTAGAGGGAGGATAGACACTGAAGCTTTCTTT. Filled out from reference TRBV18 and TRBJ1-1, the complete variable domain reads NAGVMQNPRHLVRRRGQEARLRCSPMKGHSHVYWYRQLPEEGLKFMVYLQKENIIDESGMPKERFSAEFPKEGPSILRIQQVVRGDSAAYFCASSPRGRIDTEAFFGQGTRLTVV.

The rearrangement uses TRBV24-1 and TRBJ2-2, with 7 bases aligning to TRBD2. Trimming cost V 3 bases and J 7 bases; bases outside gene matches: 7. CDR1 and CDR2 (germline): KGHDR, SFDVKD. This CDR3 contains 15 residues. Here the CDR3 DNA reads TGTGCCACCAGTGATCAACGGGGAGGGCACGGGGAGCTGTTTTTT. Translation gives CATSDQRGGHGELFF.

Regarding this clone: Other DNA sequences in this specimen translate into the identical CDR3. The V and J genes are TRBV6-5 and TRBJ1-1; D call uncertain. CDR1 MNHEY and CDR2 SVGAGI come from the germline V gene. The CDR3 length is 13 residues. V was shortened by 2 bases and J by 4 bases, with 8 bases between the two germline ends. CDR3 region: CASSYSGVTEAFF. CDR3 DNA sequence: TGTGCCAGCAGTTACAGCGGGGTCACTGAAGCTTTCTTT.

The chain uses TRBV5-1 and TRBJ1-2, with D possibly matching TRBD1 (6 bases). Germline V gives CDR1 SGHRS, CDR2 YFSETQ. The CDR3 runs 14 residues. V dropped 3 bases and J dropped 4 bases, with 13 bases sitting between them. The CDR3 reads CASSSDSTGYGYTF. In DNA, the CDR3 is TGCGCCAGCAGCTCGGACAGCACTGGCTATGGCTACACCTTC.

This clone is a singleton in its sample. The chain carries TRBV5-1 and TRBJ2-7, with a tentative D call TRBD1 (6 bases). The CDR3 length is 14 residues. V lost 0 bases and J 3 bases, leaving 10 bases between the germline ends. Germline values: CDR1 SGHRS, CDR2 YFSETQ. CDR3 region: CASSLGTGNYEQYF. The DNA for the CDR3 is TGCGCCAGCAGCTTGGGAACAGGGAACTACGAGCAGTACTTC.

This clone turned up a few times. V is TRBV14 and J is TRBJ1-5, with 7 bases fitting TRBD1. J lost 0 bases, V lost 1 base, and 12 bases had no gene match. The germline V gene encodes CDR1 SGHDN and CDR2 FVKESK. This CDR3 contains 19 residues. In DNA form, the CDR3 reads TGTGCCAGCAGCCAAGCATATCCGGGACAGATCAATAGCAATCAGCCCCAGCATTTT. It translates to CASSQAYPGQINSNQPQHF.